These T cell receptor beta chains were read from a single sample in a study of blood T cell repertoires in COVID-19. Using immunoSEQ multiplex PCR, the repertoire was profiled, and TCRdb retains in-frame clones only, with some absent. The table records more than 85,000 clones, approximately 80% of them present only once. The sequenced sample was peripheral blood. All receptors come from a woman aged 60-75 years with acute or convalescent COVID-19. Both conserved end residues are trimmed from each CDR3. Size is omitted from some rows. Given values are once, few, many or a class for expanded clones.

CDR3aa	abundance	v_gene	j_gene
ASSVDGLAGAETQY	.	TRBV9	TRBJ2-5
ASSGPRDSDGYT	.	TRBV9	TRBJ1-2
ASSQDRSEAF	many	TRBV4-2	TRBJ1-1
ASSSWQGAQDGYT	.	TRBV19	TRBJ1-2
ASSENPGQINSPLH	.	TRBV9	TRBJ1-6
ASSVAGTGSYGYT	.	TRBV9	TRBJ1-2
ASSLSAGTTDTQY	once	TRBV5-1	TRBJ2-3
ASSVGTGGSYNEQF	.	TRBV9	TRBJ2-1
AWSPQANTEAF	.	TRBV30	TRBJ1-1
SVGQGPNQPQH	once	TRBV29-1	TRBJ1-5
ASTLAEPQETQY	.	TRBV3-1/TRBV3-2	TRBJ2-5